The clone carrying this TCR beta chain was counted once. Sequencing used immunoSEQ multiplex PCR; TCRdb keeps in-frame clones, though not all of them. Among more than 90,000 clones listed, almost 95% were seen once. This entry is derived from a study of T cell changes during pregnancy in multiple sclerosis. V shed 1 base and J 5 bases; nucleotides not matched to a gene: 5. Germline V gene sequence: CDR1 SEHNR, CDR2 FQNEAQ (reference sequence). The length of the CDR3 is 16 residues. The specimen was peripheral blood, collected after pregnancy. This chain links TRBV7-9 with TRBJ2-5, with 12 bases matching TRBD2. This TCR was recovered from a female donor with multiple sclerosis, enrolled in a pregnancy study. The CDR3 reads CASSLGLAGARETQYF. The CDR3, as DNA: TGTGCCAGCAGCTTAGGACTAGCGGGGGCCAGGGAGACCCAGTACTTC.